These T cell receptor beta chains were read from a single sample in a study of patients and donors after allogeneic stem cell transplantation. TCRdb passed the RT-PCR reads through MiXCR, listing each CDR3 protein once. Of about a million distinct CDR3 sequences in the sample, under 20% were seen once. The sequenced sample consisted of blood, either unsorted or a sorted T cell fraction (not recorded which). These receptors all stem from a human donor who was either an allogeneic HSCT recipient or a stem cell or donor lymphocyte infusion donor (not recorded which). It is not recorded whose cells these are; they may come from a transplant donor. Both conserved end residues are part of each CDR3. A D gene is named only where the DNA matches it firmly. Part of the rows lack a size; the others show once, few, many or a class for expanded clones.

-	TRBV29-1	-	TRBJ2-7	TGCAGCGTCCCCGCCGAAATCTCCTACGAGCAGTACTTC	CSVPAEISYEQYF
few	TRBV20-1	-	TRBJ1-3	TGCAGTGCTAGAGGAGGTATCGGGACAACTGGAAACACCATATATTTT	CSARGGIGTTGNTIYF
few	TRBV9	TRBD1	TRBJ1-2	TGTGCCAGCAGCGCAGGGGGGCAGGGGATCTATGGCTACACCTTC	CASSAGGQGIYGYTF
-	TRBV20-1	-	TRBJ1-1	TGCAGTGCTAGAGAGGGTCGGACTGAAGCTTTCTTT	CSAREGRTEAFF
few	TRBV7-2	TRBD1	TRBJ1-4	TGTGCCAGCAGCTTGACAGGGACCTCAACTAATGAAAAACTGTTTTTT	CASSLTGTSTNEKLFF
-	TRBV14	-	TRBJ1-1	TGTGCCAGCAGCCAAGATCCCCTTCTCAGAATGAACACTGAAGCTTTCTTT	CASSQDPLLRMNTEAFF
-	TRBV6-5	TRBD2	TRBJ2-2	TGTGCCAGCAGTTACCCCGGATCTAGGAGCGGGGGGAACACCGGGGAGCTGTTTTTT	CASSYPGSRSGGNTGELFF
-	TRBV5-1	-	TRBJ2-7	TGCGCCAGCAGCTTCAGGACAGACAACTACGAGCAGTACTTC	CASSFRTDNYEQYF
-	TRBV24-1	-	TRBJ1-5	TGTGCCACCAGTGCTTCAGGGGAAGGCGGCAATCAGCCCCAGCATTTT	CATSASGEGGNQPQHF
-	TRBV9	-	TRBJ2-3	TGTGCCAGCAGCGTTAGGAGGTCCTACACAGATACGCAGTATTTT	CASSVRRSYTDTQYF
-	TRBV5-1	TRBD1	TRBJ2-1	TGCGCCAGCAGCAGGACAGGGCTTGTTGATGAGCAGTTCTTC	CASSRTGLVDEQFF
few	TRBV25-1	TRBD2	TRBJ2-7	TGTGCCAGCAGTGAATACTCGACTAGCGGCTACGAGCAGTACTTC	CASSEYSTSGYEQYF
-	TRBV5-1	TRBD2	TRBJ2-1	TGCGCCAGCAGCATTAGCGGGAGGTACAATGAGCAGTTCTTC	CASSISGRYNEQFF
many	TRBV5-1	TRBD1	TRBJ1-1	TGCGCCAGCAGCCCGGACAGGACGAACACTGAAGCTTTCTTT	CASSPDRTNTEAFF
-	TRBV20-1	-	TRBJ2-4	TGCAGTGCTGAGCCGATGGAAGCCAAAAACATTCAGTACTTC	CSAEPMEAKNIQYF
-	TRBV24-1	TRBD1	TRBJ1-2	TGTGCCACCAGTTCTCAGGGGGCTAGCTACACCTTC	CATSSQGASYTF
-	TRBV15	TRBD1	TRBJ2-2	TGTGCCACCAGCAGAGAAACAGGGGTTAGCACCGGGGAGCTGTTTTTT	CATSRETGVSTGELFF
few	TRBV6-5	-	TRBJ2-2	TGTGCCAGCAGTTACCAAAGCGGGGAGCTGTTTTTT	CASSYQSGELFF
few	TRBV7-9	-	TRBJ2-5	TGTGCCAGCAGCTTTGTCAGCCAAGAGACCCAGTACTTC	CASSFVSQETQYF
-	TRBV3-1	-	TRBJ2-4	TGTGCCAGCAGCCACGGCCGGAGGGACATGAAAAACATTCAGTACTTC	CASSHGRRDMKNIQYF
-	TRBV27	TRBD1	TRBJ2-1	TGTGCCAGCAGTTTCCTTCCGGGACAGGGGTCAAGTGAGCAGTTCTTC	CASSFLPGQGSSEQFF
-	TRBV10-3	-	TRBJ1-6	TGTGCCATCAGGTCTTTAGGGGGACCCCTCCACTTT	CAIRSLGGPLHF
-	TRBV6-1	TRBD1	TRBJ1-6	TGTGCCAGCCTCGGGACAGGGAGCTCACCCCTCCACTTT	CASLGTGSSPLHF
few	TRBV5-1	-	TRBJ2-1	TGCGCCAGCAGCTTCCGGGAGAGGTACAATGAGCAGTTCTTC	CASSFRERYNEQFF
few	TRBV12-3/TRBV12-4	-	TRBJ1-5	TGTGCCAGCAGTTTGACGGAAAATAGCAATCAGCCCCAGCATTTT	CASSLTENSNQPQHF
-	TRBV3-1	TRBD2	TRBJ2-1	TGTGCCAGCAGCCATTTACTAGCGAGTAGGAATGAGCAGTTCTTC	CASSHLLASRNEQFF
few	TRBV6-5	-	TRBJ2-7	TGTGCCAGCAGAATGTCCGGGGGCGAGCAGTACTTC	CASRMSGGEQYF
-	TRBV27	TRBD1	TRBJ1-2	TGTGCCAGCAGGGAACAGGGGAGGGGCTATGGCTACACCTTC	CASREQGRGYGYTF
few	TRBV5-1	-	TRBJ2-5	TGCGCCAGCAGCTTGGTTCCCCCTGGCGGAGGGAAAGAGACCCAGTACTTC	CASSLVPPGGGKETQYF
once	TRBV15	-	TRBJ2-1	TGTGCCACCAGCAGAAGACTAGGCGCGGAGGGTGAGCAGTTCTTC	CATSRRLGAEGEQFF
few	TRBV11-2	-	TRBJ2-2	TGTGCCAGCAGGTCGGGGGACGACACCGGGGAGCTGTTTTTT	CASRSGDDTGELFF
few	TRBV12-3/TRBV12-4	TRBD2	TRBJ2-7	TGTGCCAGCAGTTCCTTAGCGGGCTCTAGGTCCTACGAGCAGTACTTC	CASSSLAGSRSYEQYF
many	TRBV19	-	TRBJ1-1	TGTGCCAGCAGTGGAACGGTGAACACTGAAGCTTTCTTT	CASSGTVNTEAFF
-	TRBV6-1	-	TRBJ1-1	TGTGCCAGCAGTGGGCCGGGGTCGAGGAACACTGAAGCTTTCTTT	CASSGPGSRNTEAFF
few	TRBV12-3/TRBV12-4	-	TRBJ1-3	TGTGCCAGCAGTTTTTTGGGCTCTGGAAACACCATATATTTT	CASSFLGSGNTIYF
-	TRBV27	TRBD1	TRBJ2-3	TGTGCCAGCAGAGACAGGGTCCACGACACAGATACGCAGTATTTT	CASRDRVHDTDTQYF
-	TRBV6-1	-	TRBJ2-7	TGTGCCAGCAGTGAAGGGAGGGTCGGGGTCTCCTACGAGCAGTACTTC	CASSEGRVGVSYEQYF